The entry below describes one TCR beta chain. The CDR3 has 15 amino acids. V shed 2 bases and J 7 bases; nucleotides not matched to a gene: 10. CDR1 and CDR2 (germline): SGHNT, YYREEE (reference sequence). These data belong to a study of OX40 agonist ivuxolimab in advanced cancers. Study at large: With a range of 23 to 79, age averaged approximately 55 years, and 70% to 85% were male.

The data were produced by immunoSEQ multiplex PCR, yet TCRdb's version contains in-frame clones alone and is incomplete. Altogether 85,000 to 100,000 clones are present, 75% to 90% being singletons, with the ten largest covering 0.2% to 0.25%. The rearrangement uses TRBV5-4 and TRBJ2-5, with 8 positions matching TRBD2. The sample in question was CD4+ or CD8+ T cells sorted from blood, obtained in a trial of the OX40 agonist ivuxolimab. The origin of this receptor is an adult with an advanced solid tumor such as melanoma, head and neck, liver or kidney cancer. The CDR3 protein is CASSLAGTRAGTQYF. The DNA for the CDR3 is TGTGCCAGCAGCTTAGCTGGGACTAGGGCGGGGACCCAGTACTTC.